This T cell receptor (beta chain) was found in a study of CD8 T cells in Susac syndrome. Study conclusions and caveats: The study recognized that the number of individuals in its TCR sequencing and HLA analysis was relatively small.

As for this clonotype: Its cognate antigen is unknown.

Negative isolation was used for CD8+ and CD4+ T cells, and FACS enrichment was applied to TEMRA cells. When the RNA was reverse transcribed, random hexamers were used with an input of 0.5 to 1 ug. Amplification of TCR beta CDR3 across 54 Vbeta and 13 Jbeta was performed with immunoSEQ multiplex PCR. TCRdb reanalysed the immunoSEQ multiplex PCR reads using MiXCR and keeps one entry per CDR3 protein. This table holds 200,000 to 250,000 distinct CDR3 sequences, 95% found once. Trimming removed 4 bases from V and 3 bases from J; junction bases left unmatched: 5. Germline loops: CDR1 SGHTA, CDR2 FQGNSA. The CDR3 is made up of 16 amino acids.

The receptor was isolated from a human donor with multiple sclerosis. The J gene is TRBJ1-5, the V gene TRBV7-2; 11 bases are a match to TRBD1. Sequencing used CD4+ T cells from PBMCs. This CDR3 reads CASSSLGQGANQPQHF. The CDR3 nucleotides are TGTGCCAGCAGCTCCCTCGGACAGGGGGCCAATCAGCCCCAGCATTTT.